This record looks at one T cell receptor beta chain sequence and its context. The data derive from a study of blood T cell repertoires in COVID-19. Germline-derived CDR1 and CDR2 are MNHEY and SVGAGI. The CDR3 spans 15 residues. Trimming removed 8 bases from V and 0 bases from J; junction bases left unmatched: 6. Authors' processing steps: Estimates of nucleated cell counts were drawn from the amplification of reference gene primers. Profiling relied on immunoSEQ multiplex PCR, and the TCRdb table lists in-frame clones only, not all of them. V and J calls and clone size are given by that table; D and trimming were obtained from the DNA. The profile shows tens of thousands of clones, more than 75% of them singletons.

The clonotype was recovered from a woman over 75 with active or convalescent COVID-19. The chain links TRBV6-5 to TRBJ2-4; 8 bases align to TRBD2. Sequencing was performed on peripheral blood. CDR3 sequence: CASDAGGPAKNIQYF. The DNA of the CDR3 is TGTGCCAGCGACGCGGGGGGTCCAGCCAAAAACATTCAGTACTTC.